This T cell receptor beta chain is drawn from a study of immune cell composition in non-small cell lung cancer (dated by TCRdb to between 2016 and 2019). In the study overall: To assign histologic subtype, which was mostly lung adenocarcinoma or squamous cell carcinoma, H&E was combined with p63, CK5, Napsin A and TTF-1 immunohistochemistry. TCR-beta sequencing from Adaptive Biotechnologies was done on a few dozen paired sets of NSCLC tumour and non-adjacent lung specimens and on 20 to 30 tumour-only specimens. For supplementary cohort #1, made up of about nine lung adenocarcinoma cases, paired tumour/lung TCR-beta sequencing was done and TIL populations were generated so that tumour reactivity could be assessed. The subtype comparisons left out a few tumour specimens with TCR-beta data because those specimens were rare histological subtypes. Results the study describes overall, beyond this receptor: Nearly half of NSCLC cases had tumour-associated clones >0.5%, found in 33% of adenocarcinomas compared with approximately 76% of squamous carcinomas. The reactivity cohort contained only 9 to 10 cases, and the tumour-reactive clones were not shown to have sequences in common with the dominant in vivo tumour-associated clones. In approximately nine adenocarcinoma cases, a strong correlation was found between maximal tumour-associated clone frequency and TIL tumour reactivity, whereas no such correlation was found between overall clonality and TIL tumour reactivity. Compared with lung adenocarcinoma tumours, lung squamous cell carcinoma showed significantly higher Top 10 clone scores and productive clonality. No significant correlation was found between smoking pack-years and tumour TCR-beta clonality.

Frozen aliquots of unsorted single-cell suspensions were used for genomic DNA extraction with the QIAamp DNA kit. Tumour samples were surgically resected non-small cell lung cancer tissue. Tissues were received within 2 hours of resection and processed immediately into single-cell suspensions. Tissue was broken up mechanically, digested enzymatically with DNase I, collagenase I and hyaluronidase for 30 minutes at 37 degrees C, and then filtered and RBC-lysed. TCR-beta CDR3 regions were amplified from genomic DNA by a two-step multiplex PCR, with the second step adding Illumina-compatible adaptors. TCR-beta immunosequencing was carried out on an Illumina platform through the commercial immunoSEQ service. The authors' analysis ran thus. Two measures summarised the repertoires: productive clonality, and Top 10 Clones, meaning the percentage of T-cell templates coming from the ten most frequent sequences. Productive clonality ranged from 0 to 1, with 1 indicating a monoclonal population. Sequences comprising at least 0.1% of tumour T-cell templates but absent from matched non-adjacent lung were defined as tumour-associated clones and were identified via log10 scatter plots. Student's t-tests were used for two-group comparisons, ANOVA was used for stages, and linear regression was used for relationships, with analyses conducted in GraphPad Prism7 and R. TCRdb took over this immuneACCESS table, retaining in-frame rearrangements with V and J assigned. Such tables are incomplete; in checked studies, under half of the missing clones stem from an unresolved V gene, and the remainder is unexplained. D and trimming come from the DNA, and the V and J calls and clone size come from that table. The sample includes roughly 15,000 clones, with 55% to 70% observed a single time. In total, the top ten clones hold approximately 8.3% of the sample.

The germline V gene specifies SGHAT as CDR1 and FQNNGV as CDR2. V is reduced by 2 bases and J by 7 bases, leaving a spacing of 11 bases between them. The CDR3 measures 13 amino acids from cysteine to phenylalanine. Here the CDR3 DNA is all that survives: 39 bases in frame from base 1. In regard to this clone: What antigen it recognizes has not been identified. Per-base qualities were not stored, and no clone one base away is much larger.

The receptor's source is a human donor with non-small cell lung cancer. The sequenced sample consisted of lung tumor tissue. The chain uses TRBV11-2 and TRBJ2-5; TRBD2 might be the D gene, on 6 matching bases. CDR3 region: CASSLFGGGTQYF. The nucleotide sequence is TGTGCCAGCAGCTTATTCGGGGGAGGGACCCAGTACTTC.